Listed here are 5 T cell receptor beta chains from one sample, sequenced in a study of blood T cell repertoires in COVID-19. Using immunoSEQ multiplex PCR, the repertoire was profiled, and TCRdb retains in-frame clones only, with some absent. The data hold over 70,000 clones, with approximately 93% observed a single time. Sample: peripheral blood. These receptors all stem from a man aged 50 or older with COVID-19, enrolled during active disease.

CDR3 in DNA: TGTGCCACCAGTGATGGGACAGGCTCCGACAATCAGCCCCAGCATTTT. This gives the protein CATSDGTGSDNQPQHF. V usage is TRBV24-1 and J usage is TRBJ1-5; TRBD1 aligns across 8 bases. J gave up 3 bases and V 3 bases, and 6 bases lay outside the gene matches. The CDR3 covers 16 residues. Per germline, CDR1 KGHDR and CDR2 SFDVKD.

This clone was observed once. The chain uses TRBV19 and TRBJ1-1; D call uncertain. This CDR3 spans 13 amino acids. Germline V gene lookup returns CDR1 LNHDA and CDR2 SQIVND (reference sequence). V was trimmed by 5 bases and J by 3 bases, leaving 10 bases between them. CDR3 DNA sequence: TGTGCCAGTAGTTCCTGGGGAGACACTGAAGCTTTCTTT. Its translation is CASSSWGDTEAFF.

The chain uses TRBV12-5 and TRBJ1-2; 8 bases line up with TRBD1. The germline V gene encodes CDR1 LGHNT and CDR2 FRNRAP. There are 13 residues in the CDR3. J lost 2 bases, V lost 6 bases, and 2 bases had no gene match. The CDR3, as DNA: TGTGCTAGTGGCCGGGACAGGAACTATGGCTACACCTTC. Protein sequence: CASGRDRNYGYTF.

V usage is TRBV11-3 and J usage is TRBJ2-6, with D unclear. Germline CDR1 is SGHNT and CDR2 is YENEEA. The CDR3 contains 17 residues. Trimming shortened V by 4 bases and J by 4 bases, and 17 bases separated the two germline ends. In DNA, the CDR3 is TGTGCCAGCAGCTCCCGAAGGTTGGGCCTCGGGGCCAACGTCCTGACTTTC. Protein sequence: CASSSRRLGLGANVLTF.

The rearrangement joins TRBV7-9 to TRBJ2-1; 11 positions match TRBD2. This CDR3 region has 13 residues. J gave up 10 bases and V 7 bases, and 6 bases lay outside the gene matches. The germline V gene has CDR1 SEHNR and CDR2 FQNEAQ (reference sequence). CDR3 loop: CASTLAGGGEQFF. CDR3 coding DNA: TGTGCCAGCACCCTAGCGGGAGGCGGGGAGCAGTTCTTC.